These 19 T cell receptor beta chains originate from one sample sequenced in a study of regulatory T cells in long-lasting Graves disease. With iRepertoire HTBI primers and Arm-PCR of CDR3 regions, TCR beta libraries were built. One entry per CDR3 protein, called by TCRdb with MiXCR from the multiplex PCR reads. The sample yields 200,000 to 300,000 distinct CDR3 sequences, 20% to 25% seen once. Time point reported: newly diagnosed GD, antithyroid drugs for less than 3 months. From RNA extracted from PBMCs, the TCR library was made. Sample: peripheral blood mononuclear cells (PBMCs), taken at new diagnosis, from a patient treated with antithyroid drugs. The receptors come from a female donor with Graves disease.

Many counts were recorded for this clonotype. The V call is TRBV12-3 or TRBV12-4, the J call TRBJ2-3; D not certain. The CDR3 consists of 14 residues. V lost 10 bases and J 1 base, leaving 15 bases between the germline ends. CDR3: CAISFWAGTDTQYF. The CDR3, as DNA: TGTGCCATCTCCTTCTGGGCAGGCACAGATACGCAGTATTTT.

This clonotype was detected ten times or more. The chain is built from TRBV20-1 and TRBJ2-2; D is ambiguous. CDR3 length equals 15 residues. Germline V CDR1 and CDR2: DFQATT, SNEGSKA (reference sequence). Trimming removed 6 bases at V and 2 bases at J, with 16 bases between. The CDR3 loop is CSATRHGVNTGELFF. The CDR3 DNA is TGCAGTGCCACCCGGCATGGGGTAAACACCGGGGAGCTGTTTTTT.

The CDR3 nucleotides read TGCGCCAGCAGCCCGGGGGGGGGGTTTATTGGGGAGACCCAGTACTTC. Its translation is CASSPGGGFIGETQYF. The chain joins TRBV4-1 to TRBJ2-5; TRBD2 matches at 8 bases. The CDR3 covers 16 residues. V lost 4 bases and J lost 5; bases outside the gene matches: 12. Germline values: CDR1 MGHRA, CDR2 YSYEKL.

The sample holds many counts of this clonotype. The V and J genes are TRBV12-3 or TRBV12-4 and TRBJ1-1; 8 bases line up with TRBD1. V was clipped by 5 bases and J by 6 bases; unmatched bases: 5. The CDR3 consists of 13 residues. The DNA of the CDR3 is TGTGCCAGCAGTCGCACAGGGGGGGCTGAAGCTTTCTTT. Translation gives CASSRTGGAEAFF.

In its sample, this clonotype was seen many times. This chain joins TRBV11-2 and TRBJ2-3; D may be TRBD1 (6 bases). CDR3 length: 15 amino acids. Germline V gene lookup returns CDR1 SGHAT and CDR2 FQNNGV. The V end was cut by 7 bases, the J end by 6 bases, with 20 bases between. The CDR3 DNA is TGTGCCAGCAACCCCGAGGTGGGGGCTACGGATACGCAGTATTTT. Amino acids: CASNPEVGATDTQYF.

A note on this clonotype: Just one base apart from a much larger clone, this may be a read error. The chain is built from TRBV6-1 and TRBJ2-1, with 12 bases fitting TRBD2. Germline loops: CDR1 MNHNS, CDR2 SASEGT. This CDR3 is built from 14 residues. The CDR3 reads CAGRASGGADEQFF. The CDR3 DNA is TGTGCCGGCAGGGCTAGCGGGGGGGCGGATGAGCAGTTCTTC.

This clonotype was detected ten times or more. This chain joins TRBV24-1 and TRBJ2-1, with TRBD2 identical over 12 bases. CDR3 length equals 16 residues. Germline CDR1 KGHDR, CDR2 SFDVKD. Losses at the gene ends were 3 bases for V and 9 bases for J; bases not matched to a gene: 8. The CDR3 DNA reads TGTGCCACCAGTGATCCGACTAGCGGGAGTGAAGGTGAGCAGTTCTTC. Translating it yields CATSDPTSGSEGEQFF.

This clonotype has at least ten counts. This chain uses TRBV12-3 or TRBV12-4 with TRBJ2-1; D possibly corresponds to TRBD1 (6 bases). Deletions cut 6 bases from V and 7 bases from J, with 10 bases between. The CDR3 covers 12 residues. The CDR3 DNA is TGTGCCAGCAGGCGACAGGAGAATGAGCAGTTCTTC. Protein sequence: CASRRQENEQFF.

The chain couples TRBV2 to TRBJ1-1; 9 bases are shared with TRBD1. J gave up 0 bases and V 3 bases, and 5 bases lay outside the gene matches. This CDR3 contains 16 residues. Germline CDR1 SNHLY, CDR2 FYNNEI. CDR3 loop: CASSDTGGPLNTEAFF. CDR3 sequence (DNA): TGTGCCAGCAGTGACACAGGGGGCCCACTGAACACTGAAGCTTTCTTT.

This clonotype has at least ten counts. The V gene is TRBV28, the J gene TRBJ1-3; the D is unclear. Looked up from germline, CDR1 is MDHEN and CDR2 is SYDVKM. The CDR3 loop spans 12 amino acids. The V end was cut by 2 bases, the J end by 7 bases, with 6 bases between. This chain's CDR3 is CASSLVWNTIYF. In DNA form, the CDR3 reads TGTGCCAGCAGTTTAGTTTGGAACACCATATATTTT.

The chain uses TRBV13 and TRBJ2-3; 12 nucleotides agree with TRBD2. The CDR3 length is 19 residues. V was pared by 1 base and J by 2 bases, with 10 bases of the junction left unmatched. From germline, CDR1 is PRHDT and CDR2 FYEKMQ (reference sequence). CDR3 nucleotides: TGTGCCAGCAGCTTAGAAGGGCTAGCGGGGGGGCAGGACACAGATACGCAGTATTTT. Amino acid sequence: CASSLEGLAGGQDTDTQYF.

In this sample, this clonotype turned up a few times. The V and J genes are TRBV5-1 and TRBJ2-5, with 9 bases identical to TRBD1. This CDR3 contains 14 residues. With V trimmed by 0 bases and J by 7 bases, 4 bases remained unmatched. The V gene's germline CDR1 is SGHRS and CDR2 YFSETQ. The CDR3 DNA reads TGCGCCAGCAGCTTGGGGACAGGGGTTGGGACCCAGTACTTC. This codes for CASSLGTGVGTQYF.

This clonotype was counted many times. This rearrangement joins TRBV12-3 or TRBV12-4 to TRBJ2-3; 7 bases map to TRBD1. With 2 bases clipped from V and 4 bases from J, the junction kept 6 bases outside the gene matches. The CDR3 is made up of 15 amino acids. DNA of the CDR3: TGTGCCAGCAGTTTATCCAGGGGGAATGCAGATACGCAGTATTTT. It translates to CASSLSRGNADTQYF.

This clonotype appeared many times. V and J are TRBV6-1 and TRBJ2-2, with TRBD2 matching over 14 bases. The V and J ends lost 8 bases and 4 bases, in that order; junction bases with no gene match: 9. The CDR3 runs 17 residues. Per the germline V gene, CDR1 is MNHNS and CDR2 is SASEGT. The CDR3 DNA is TGTGCCAGCCGTGGGACTAGCGGGAGATCGGGCACCGGGGAGCTGTTTTTT. The encoded protein is CASRGTSGRSGTGELFF.

This clonotype came up many times. J is TRBJ2-1 and V is TRBV24-1; no clear D. Between the trimmed V and J ends, which lost 0 bases and 3 bases, there was a span of 8 bases. CDR1 KGHDR and CDR2 SFDVKD come from the germline V gene. The CDR3 has 15 residues. CDR3 in amino acids: CATSDLPTGYNEQFF. The CDR3, as DNA: TGTGCCACCAGTGATTTGCCTACGGGCTACAATGAGCAGTTCTTC.

In its sample, this clonotype was seen many times. The chain uses TRBV19 and TRBJ1-4; the D is unclear. V was trimmed by 3 bases and J by 12 bases, leaving 20 bases between them. Germline CDR1 reads LNHDA; CDR2 reads SQIVND (reference sequence). The CDR3 is 15 amino acids. Here the CDR3 DNA reads TGTGCCAGTAGTATCTTCGGCGGATTAGCGACGGAACTGTTTTTT. Amino acid sequence: CASSIFGGLATELFF. The whole variable domain, remainder taken from reference TRBV19 and TRBJ1-4, is DGGITQSPKYLFRKEGQNVTLSCEQNLNHDAMYWYRQDPGQGLRLIYYSQIVNDFQKGDIAEGYSVSREKKESFPLTVTSAQKNPTAFYLCASSIFGGLATELFFGSGTQLSVL.

This clonotype was recorded many times. The V and J genes are TRBV2 and TRBJ2-1, with D maybe TRBD2 (6 bases). V lost 7 bases and J lost 4, with 11 bases in between. This CDR3 is built from 13 residues. Per the germline V gene, CDR1 is SNHLY and CDR2 is FYNNEI. CDR3 DNA: TGTGCCAGCAACGGGGGTCGGTACAATGAGCAGTTCTTC. Its translation is CASNGGRYNEQFF. The full variable domain, completed using reference TRBV2 and TRBJ2-1, is EPEVTQTPSHQVTQMGQEVILRCVPISNHLYFYWYRQILGQKVEFLVSFYNNEISEKSEIFDDQFSVERPDGSNFTLKIRSTKLEDSAMYFCASNGGRYNEQFFGPGTRLTVL.

This clonotype was recorded many times. This sequence joins TRBV18 and TRBJ1-4; D might be TRBD1 (5 bases). V gave up 3 bases and J gave up 4 bases, with 12 bases separating them. CDR3 length: 15 amino acids. The germline V gene encodes CDR1 KGHSH and CDR2 LQKENI. In nucleotides, the CDR3 is TGTGCCAGCTCACCCCCGACAGAATTTAATGAAAAACTGTTTTTT. Translating gives CASSPPTEFNEKLFF.

This clonotype appeared many times. The rearrangement links TRBV30 to TRBJ2-7; possible D gene TRBD1, 5 bases. Trimming pared 1 base from V and 5 bases from J, leaving 9 bases between. The germline gives CDR1 GTSNPN, CDR2 SVGIG (reference sequence). The CDR3 length is 12 residues. CDR3: CAWSAGLNEQYF. DNA for the CDR3: TGTGCCTGGAGTGCAGGGTTGAACGAGCAGTACTTC. Supplemented by reference TRBV30 and TRBJ2-7, the full variable domain reads SQTIHQWPATLVQPVGSPLSLECTVEGTSNPNLYWYRQAAGRGLQLLFYSVGIGQISSEVPQNLSASRPQDRQFILSSKKLLLSDSGFYLCAWSAGLNEQYFGPGTRLTVT.